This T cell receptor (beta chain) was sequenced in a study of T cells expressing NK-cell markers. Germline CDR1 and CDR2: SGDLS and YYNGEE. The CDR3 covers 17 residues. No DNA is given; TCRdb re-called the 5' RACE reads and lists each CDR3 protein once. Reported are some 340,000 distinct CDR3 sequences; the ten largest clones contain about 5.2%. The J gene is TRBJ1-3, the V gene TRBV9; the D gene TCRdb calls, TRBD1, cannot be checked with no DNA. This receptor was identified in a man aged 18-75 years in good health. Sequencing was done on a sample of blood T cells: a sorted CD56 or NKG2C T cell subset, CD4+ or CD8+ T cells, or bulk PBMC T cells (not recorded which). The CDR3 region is CASSVATGTGAGNTIYF.